The sample holds many counts of the clone carrying this T cell receptor (beta chain). Its antigen is undetermined. TCRdb fed the reads into MiXCR, producing one record per CDR3 protein. This sample has approximately 1,000,000 distinct CDR3 sequences, with around 30% found just once. This sample was included in a study of T cell repertoires in cytomegalovirus infection. Study summary: Researchers turned to recently identified HLA-C-restricted CMV epitopes as well as well-studied HLA-B-restricted ones.

The germline V gene has CDR1 SGHTA and CDR2 FQGTGA. The length of the CDR3 is 13 residues. Trimming took off 6 bases at V and 2 bases at J, with 10 bases between the two ends. General study results and limits: HLA-C-restricted TCR beta clonotypes specific for CMV led the ex vivo response. Summed frequency of shared TCR beta families picked out CMV carriers who also had the relevant HLA.

This TCR came from a human donor in good health (CMV status not recorded). Some clones in this sample may be carry-over from other donors' samples. The V gene is TRBV7-3, the J gene TRBJ1-1, with a weak D call TRBD1 (5 bases). The material was cultured CD8+ T cells from PBMCs, obtained from culture after CMV antigen stimulation. CDR3 region: CASRGLGNTEAFF. The CDR3 nucleotides are TGTGCCAGCAGGGGGCTAGGAAACACTGAAGCTTTCTTT. Full variable domain (remainder filled in from reference TRBV7-3 and TRBJ1-1): GAGVSQTPSNKVTEKGKYVELRCDPISGHTALYWYRQSLGQGPEFLIYFQGTGAADDSGLPNDRFFAVRPEGSVSTLKIQRTERGDSAVYLCASRGLGNTEAFFGQGTRLTVV.